These T cell receptor beta chains were read from a single sample in a study of cytomegalovirus exposure and HLA in healthy donors. Generated by immunoSEQ multiplex PCR, the TCRdb table keeps only in-frame clones and is missing some. The data contain 140,000 or so clones, approximately 90% of them singletons. The sequenced sample was PBMCs. The receptors originated from a young woman in good health and CMV-seropositive. CDR3s include the opening cysteine and the closing phenylalanine or tryptophan. Each record gives: V gene, CDR3 protein.

TRBV13,CASSSDLGTSGTYEQYF
TRBV12-2,CASRLCGTQSSGANVLTF
TRBV6-6,CASSRTGDGYTF
TRBV29-1,CSVGLGLAGDTQYF
TRBV6-5,CASRGLAGGHYEQYF
TRBV6-1,CASSEAQGGYEQYF
TRBV7-2,CASSTIAGSDTQYF
TRBV5-6,CASSRTGSLSEKLFF
TRBV5-1,CASSQLTGSDTEAFF
TRBV4-1,CASSQVRESGQPQHF
TRBV28,CASSFLGPRGTQYF
TRBV6-1,CASRSQTGYEQYF
TRBV29-1,CSVVGEAGLYQETQYF
TRBV15,CATSRAGQGTEAFF
TRBV5-4,CASSTGRQGGTGELFF
TRBV5-1,CASSLRQGPYEQYF
TRBV5-6,CASSSRLTDTQYF
TRBV13,CASSSGTYSYEQYF
TRBV13,CASSPQRGWGYTF
TRBV10-1,CASSELDRTYEQYF
TRBV27,CASSYQGGGTDTQYF
TRBV4-1,CASSLSGTVSYEQYF
TRBV9,CASSAGTANEQFF
TRBV4-1,CASSQEWQGGQPQHF
TRBV27,CASTPGSGANVLTF
TRBV5-6,CASSAKGEQGTEAFF
TRBV28,CASTASGRGLDGYTF
TRBV6-1,CASSEPMRTYEQYF
TRBV6-1,CASSFGTAQNTEAFF
TRBV19,CASRARGQSTSYEQYF
TRBV27,CASTQGVAPLHF
TRBV5-6,CASSLGTGTDTQYF
TRBV6-5,CASSRDRAIQETQYF
TRBV28,CASSASASGLAGAYEQYF
TRBV7-9,CASSLDGRGGNTIYF
TRBV18,CASSQSEPEAFF
TRBV13,CASSSGESGSMPGELFF
TRBV5-1,CASSDSGDSGNTIYF
TRBV19,CASSFPGQGPYEQYF
TRBV15,CATSDFRDRQETQYF
TRBV28,CASRMGLAGYGGYEQYF
TRBV19,CASKRLGTGNTGELFF
TRBV28,CASSSPGLAVPYADTQYF
TRBV12-5,CASGLRWGLRNQPQHF
TRBV6-5,CASRTTVSPFSEHF
TRBV5-4,CASSLDGHRVTGELFF
TRBV2,CASSGLRQVTGTQYF
TRBV5-4,CASSSTSGVTDTQYF
TRBV9,CASSSNAGRETQYF
TRBV6-1,CANQRPPGQEMF
TRBV27,CASRSSRNEQFF
TRBV5-5,CASSLVQGSYSGYTF
TRBV1,CTSSQDLPTGDLSYTF
TRBV2,CASSVTRGTGELFF